The 19 T cell receptor beta chains presented below share a single source sample, sequenced in a study of T-cell reconstitution after alpha-beta-depleted transplantation in children. The TCRbeta library incorporated unique molecular identifiers. TCRdb recomputed calls from the PCR reads with MiXCR, one row per CDR3 protein. The sample lists about a million distinct CDR3 sequences; 25% to 35% were seen once. Material: PBMCs, mostly from graft donor cells, obtained 360 days after TCRalphabeta/CD19-depleted stem cell transplant. These receptors originate from a boy in the first two years of life who had a stem cell transplant for SCID, so the T cells may come from the graft donor.

V gene TRBV29-1 combines with J gene TRBJ2-1; D is ambiguous. The CDR3 totals 11 residues. The germline gives CDR1 SQVTM, CDR2 ANQGSEA. V gave up 2 bases and J gave up 8 bases, with 7 bases separating them. CDR3 sequence: CSVEFGHEQFF. CDR3 DNA sequence: TGCAGCGTTGAATTCGGGCATGAGCAGTTCTTC.

Many counts were recorded for this clonotype. The chain links TRBV14 to TRBJ2-1; D is uncertain. With 2 bases removed from V and 0 bases from J, the gap between germline ends came to 14 bases. The CDR3 covers 17 residues. Germline V CDR1 and CDR2: SGHDN, FVKESK. Here the CDR3 reads CASSQRFMGSSYNEQFF. CDR3 in DNA: TGTGCCAGCAGCCAACGATTTATGGGAAGCTCCTACAATGAGCAGTTCTTC.

This clonotype was detected a few times. The chain combines TRBV15 with TRBJ1-2; 8 positions agree with TRBD1. The germline gives CDR1 LNHNV, CDR2 YYDKDF (reference sequence). The CDR3 loop spans 15 amino acids. With 0 bases clipped from V and 4 bases from J, the junction kept 4 bases outside the gene matches. CDR3: CATSRDLQGAYGYTF. DNA for the CDR3: TGTGCCACCAGCAGAGATCTGCAGGGGGCCTATGGCTACACCTTC.

V is TRBV20-1 and J is TRBJ2-5; 10 bases line up with TRBD2. From germline, CDR1 is DFQATT and CDR2 SNEGSKA (reference sequence). The CDR3 contains 17 residues. With V trimmed by 1 base and J by 5 bases, 13 bases remained unmatched. CDR3 coding DNA: TGCAGTGCTAGAGCCCGGCTAGCGGGGGTGGGAAGGGAGACCCAGTACTTC. Its protein product is CSARARLAGVGRETQYF.

The CDR3 region is CASTHSGGWNTEAFF. The CDR3 coding sequence is TGTGCCAGCACCCATTCAGGGGGCTGGAACACTGAAGCTTTCTTT. The chain recombines TRBV5-6 with TRBJ1-1, with 8 nucleotides matching TRBD1. CDR1 and CDR2 from the germline V gene are SGHDT and YYEEEE. This CDR3 has 15 amino acids. V shed 6 bases, J shed 1 base, and the junction held 8 bases outside the gene matches.

J is TRBJ2-3 and V is TRBV7-2; 7 bases line up with TRBD2. The CDR3 contains 14 residues. The ends lost 6 bases at V and 4 bases at J; junction bases unmatched: 7. Germline values: CDR1 SGHTA, CDR2 FQGNSA. The CDR3 nucleotides are TGTGCCAGCAGGACGACTAGCATACCAGATACGCAGTATTTT. Protein product: CASRTTSIPDTQYF.

This clonotype has more than one count but fewer than ten. This rearrangement joins TRBV10-3 to TRBJ2-5, with D perhaps being TRBD1 or TRBD2 (5 bases each). V lost 2 bases and J 5 bases, leaving 15 bases between the germline ends. CDR3 size: 15 residues. Germline V lookup: CDR1 ENHRY, CDR2 SYGVKD. The chain's CDR3 is CAISEGAPGGETQYF. CDR3 DNA: TGTGCCATCAGTGAGGGGGCACCAGGCGGGGAGACCCAGTACTTC.

This clonotype came up a few times. The rearrangement joins TRBV20-1 to TRBJ2-2; D not certain. Deletions cut 3 bases from V and 2 bases from J, with 10 bases between. CDR1 and CDR2 (germline): DFQATT, SNEGSKA (reference sequence). The CDR3 loop spans 14 amino acids. The CDR3 bases are TGCAGTGCTAGTTTCCGGGCCAACACCGGGGAGCTGTTTTTT. Translated, it gives CSASFRANTGELFF.

The chain carries TRBV7-3 and TRBJ2-1; weak D call: TRBD2 (6 bases). V shed 2 bases and J shed 8 bases, with 25 bases lying between them. This CDR3 spans 18 amino acids. CDR1 SGHTA and CDR2 FQGTGA come from the germline V gene. The CDR3 sequence is CASSLSPVVSGIYHEQFF. In DNA, the CDR3 is TGTGCCAGCAGCTTATCCCCGGTGGTTAGCGGAATCTATCATGAGCAGTTCTTC. Full variable domain (missing parts from reference TRBV7-3 and TRBJ2-1): GAGVSQTPSNKVTEKGKYVELRCDPISGHTALYWYRQSLGQGPEFLIYFQGTGAADDSGLPNDRFFAVRPEGSVSTLKIQRTERGDSAVYLCASSLSPVVSGIYHEQFFGPGTRLTVL.

This chain links TRBV12-3 or TRBV12-4 with TRBJ2-7; 7 bases are a match to TRBD2. CDR3 length: 16 amino acids. V dropped 6 bases and J dropped 5; count of bases not matched to a gene: 16. CDR3 residues: CASSPSSGRGTHEQYF. In DNA form, the CDR3 reads TGTGCCAGCAGCCCCTCGTCAGGGAGGGGAACCCACGAGCAGTACTTC.

This clonotype has just a few counts. The chain recombines TRBV12-3 or TRBV12-4 with TRBJ2-7; 8 bases are a match to TRBD1. V lost 5 bases, J lost 6 bases, and 6 bases stayed unmatched. This CDR3 has 13 residues. CDR3 amino acids: CASSNRGLVEQYF. The CDR3 DNA reads as TGTGCCAGCAGTAACAGGGGGTTGGTCGAGCAGTACTTC.

This clonotype appeared a few times. The chain couples TRBV4-1 to TRBJ1-4; the D gene is possibly TRBD1 (5 bases). Germline V gene data show CDR1 as MGHRA and CDR2 as YSYEKL. There are 16 residues in the CDR3. V shed 1 base and J shed 4 bases, with 13 bases lying between them. The CDR3: CASSQANGGGNEKLFF. Here the CDR3 DNA reads TGCGCCAGCAGCCAAGCTAACGGGGGAGGTAATGAAAAACTGTTTTTT.

The table lists this clonotype with many counts. This chain uses TRBV5-1 with TRBJ2-3; TRBD1 matches at 8 bases. Trimming took 4 bases from V and 3 from J; bases not matched to a gene: 7. This CDR3 is 15 amino acids long. Germline V gene sequence: CDR1 SGHRS, CDR2 YFSETQ. CDR3 coding DNA: TGCGCCAGCAGCAGGACAGGGCAGGTTACAGATACGCAGTATTTT. Protein: CASSRTGQVTDTQYF.

The CDR3 DNA follows: TGTGCCAGCAGACAAGACGGGACGGCGAGGAAAAAGTTCTTC. It yields the protein CASRQDGTARKKFF. J is TRBJ2-1 and V is TRBV2; either TRBD1 or TRBD2 may supply D (5 bases each). Germline V lookup: CDR1 SNHLY, CDR2 FYNNEI. V was shortened by 6 bases and J by 14 bases, with 23 bases between the two germline ends. The CDR3 covers 14 residues.

This clonotype was seen only a few times. The rearrangement joins TRBV20-1 to TRBJ1-6; 9 bases are a match to TRBD1. V shed 5 bases and J 8 bases; nucleotides not matched to a gene: 13. The CDR3 is 16 amino acids. CDR1 is DFQATT and CDR2 is SNEGSKA in the germline V gene (reference sequence). The CDR3 loop is CSAEPHPGQGYSPLHF. CDR3 in DNA: TGCAGTGCTGAGCCCCACCCGGGACAGGGCTATTCACCCCTCCACTTT.

This clonotype was detected a few times. One end of the junction varies from germline; a read error may be responsible. This chain uses TRBV15 with TRBJ2-1; possible D gene TRBD2, 7 bases. Germline V CDR1 and CDR2: LNHNV, YYDKDF (reference sequence). The CDR3 runs to 13 residues. CDR3: CATSRDEGGRRLF. As DNA, the CDR3 is TGTGCCACCAGCAGAGATGAGGGGGGGAGGAGGCTCTTC.

This clonotype was observed a few times. The J gene is TRBJ1-1, the V gene TRBV12-3 or TRBV12-4; 10 bases align to TRBD1. Trimming took 3 bases from V and 4 from J; bases not matched to a gene: 5. The length of the CDR3 is 15 residues. CDR3: CASSFLTGGGTEAFF. The CDR3 region has the DNA TGTGCCAGCAGTTTCCTGACAGGGGGCGGCACTGAAGCTTTCTTT.

The chain recombines TRBV18 with TRBJ2-1, with D unclear. This CDR3 is built from 14 residues. Germline V gene data show CDR1 as KGHSH and CDR2 as LQKENI. The ends were cut back, 6 bases at V and 7 bases at J, with 16 bases in the middle. CDR3 DNA: TGTGCCAGCTCCGGTAGCCCGAACTATAATGAGCAGTTCTTC. It codes for CASSGSPNYNEQFF.

The chain employs TRBV30 and TRBJ1-1; no clear D gene. The CDR3 totals 13 residues. Germline CDR1 is GTSNPN and CDR2 is SVGIG (reference sequence). The V gene lost 3 bases and the J gene lost 9 bases, with 17 bases spanning the gap. In DNA, the CDR3 is TGTGCCTGGAGGCAGGATGCGGACGGGAAAGCTTTCTTT. Translated, it gives CAWRQDADGKAFF. Together with reference TRBV30 and TRBJ1-1, the CDR3 gives the full variable domain: SQTIHQWPATLVQPVGSPLSLECTVEGTSNPNLYWYRQAAGRGLQLLFYSVGIGQISSEVPQNLSASRPQDRQFILSSKKLLLSDSGFYLCAWRQDADGKAFFGQGTRLTVV.